Detailed here is one T cell receptor (beta chain). The data stem from a study of blood T cell repertoires in COVID-19. At the level of the study: Spain, Italy and the United States supplied samples that represented acute and convalescent COVID-19. From T cells, B-cell-depleted T cells, or PBMCs came the material, which was cDNA or gDNA.

The V end lost 0 bases, the J end lost 4 bases, and 8 bases lay between the germline ends. CDR1 SGHRS and CDR2 YFSETQ come from the germline V gene. The CDR3 is 14 residues long. Authors' analysis steps: Amplified reference gene primers provided the basis for estimating nucleated cell counts. This table comes from immunoSEQ multiplex PCR, and its TCRdb copy is limited to in-frame clones, with some not included. From that table come the V and J calls and clone size; the DNA was used to work out D and trimming. The sample includes roughly 280,000 clones, about 89% of them seen just once. This receptor was obtained from a man aged 40-49 years with active or convalescent COVID-19. V and J are TRBV5-1 and TRBJ2-1; unclear D gene. Sequencing used peripheral blood. CDR3 sequence: CASSLGQIYNEQFF. For the CDR3, the DNA is TGCGCCAGCAGCTTGGGGCAGATATACAATGAGCAGTTCTTC.